A selection of T cell receptor beta chains follows, all from one sample in a study of T-cell reconstitution after alpha-beta-depleted transplantation in children. TCRdb re-called the PCR reads through MiXCR, storing one row per CDR3 protein. The data contain 29,000 or so distinct CDR3 sequences, under 8% of them singletons. The sample in question was PBMCs, mostly from graft donor cells, obtained 180 days after TCRalphabeta/CD19-depleted stem cell transplant. These receptor sequences come from a male patient younger than 18 who had a stem cell transplant for acute myeloid leukemia, so the T cells may come from the graft donor. Both conserved end residues are part of each CDR3. Each record gives: clone size, J gene, V gene, D gene, CDR3 protein, CDR3 DNA. A D gene is named only where the DNA matches it firmly. Clone size is not always given. Where it is, it says once, few, many or a class for expanded clones.

abundance: many; j_gene: TRBJ1-1; v_gene: TRBV7-6; d_gene: .; CDR3aa: CASTPLMAGGQGNVNTEAFF; CDR3nt: TGTGCCAGCACCCCTCTAATGGCGGGAGGCCAGGGAAACGTGAACACTGAAGCTTTCTTT
abundance: many; j_gene: TRBJ2-5; v_gene: TRBV20-1; d_gene: .; CDR3aa: CSAPARGQGQETQYF; CDR3nt: TGCAGTGCCCCCGCTCGGGGGCAGGGGCAAGAGACCCAGTACTTC
abundance: many; j_gene: TRBJ2-7; v_gene: TRBV29-1; d_gene: TRBD2; CDR3aa: CGGGDTYEQYF; CDR3nt: TGCGGCGGGGGTGACACCTACGAGCAGTACTTC
abundance: many; j_gene: TRBJ2-7; v_gene: TRBV20-1; d_gene: TRBD2; CDR3aa: CSARGSGSVDEQYF; CDR3nt: TGCAGTGCTAGGGGCAGCGGGAGCGTGGACGAGCAGTACTTC
abundance: many; j_gene: TRBJ1-5; v_gene: TRBV7-2; d_gene: .; CDR3aa: CASSVRGQQPQHF; CDR3nt: TGTGCCAGCAGCGTCAGGGGTCAACAGCCCCAGCATTTT
abundance: many; j_gene: TRBJ2-7; v_gene: TRBV6-2/TRBV6-3; d_gene: .; CDR3aa: CASSLRAHYEQYF; CDR3nt: TGTGCCAGCAGCCTACGAGCACACTACGAGCAGTACTTC
abundance: many; j_gene: TRBJ1-2; v_gene: TRBV7-9; d_gene: .; CDR3aa: CASSLGLVFGYTF; CDR3nt: TGTGCCAGCAGCTTAGGACTAGTATTTGGCTACACCTTC
abundance: many; j_gene: TRBJ2-7; v_gene: TRBV18; d_gene: TRBD2; CDR3aa: CASSPLPGTSGRADAYEQYF; CDR3nt: TGTGCCAGCTCACCACTCCCTGGGACTAGCGGGAGGGCGGACGCCTACGAGCAGTACTTC
abundance: many; j_gene: TRBJ1-2; v_gene: TRBV20-1; d_gene: TRBD1; CDR3aa: CSAPVDRGGGYTF; CDR3nt: TGCAGTGCCCCAGTAGACAGGGGTGGTGGCTACACCTTC
abundance: many; j_gene: TRBJ2-3; v_gene: TRBV6-4; d_gene: .; CDR3aa: CASSDGGLLTNTDTQYF; CDR3nt: TGTGCCAGCAGTGACGGGGGGCTACTCACAAACACAGATACGCAGTATTTT
abundance: few; j_gene: TRBJ1-1; v_gene: TRBV4-1; d_gene: .; CDR3aa: CAGDKAENTEAFF; CDR3nt: TGCGCCGGAGATAAGGCAGAGAACACTGAAGCTTTCTTT
abundance: many; j_gene: TRBJ2-3; v_gene: TRBV24-1; d_gene: .; CDR3aa: CATSETGGADTQYF; CDR3nt: TGTGCCACCAGTGAGACAGGCGGGGCAGATACGCAGTATTTT
abundance: many; j_gene: TRBJ2-3; v_gene: TRBV29-1; d_gene: .; CDR3aa: CSVDGGGLDTQYF; CDR3nt: TGCAGCGTTGATGGAGGAGGTCTGGATACGCAGTATTTT
abundance: many; j_gene: TRBJ2-2; v_gene: TRBV24-1; d_gene: TRBD1; CDR3aa: CATSGPGTGGHGELFF; CDR3nt: TGTGCCACCAGTGGTCCCGGGACAGGGGGCCACGGGGAGCTGTTTTTT
abundance: few; j_gene: TRBJ2-7; v_gene: TRBV20-1; d_gene: .; CDR3aa: CSVRGGQGYEQYF; CDR3nt: TGCAGTGTCCGGGGGGGACAGGGATACGAGCAGTACTTC
abundance: many; j_gene: TRBJ2-1; v_gene: TRBV20-1; d_gene: TRBD1; CDR3aa: CSAILDGWTGSNNEQFF; CDR3nt: TGCAGTGCTATCCTTGACGGATGGACAGGTTCTAACAATGAGCAGTTCTTC
abundance: many; j_gene: TRBJ2-5; v_gene: TRBV7-3; d_gene: .; CDR3aa: CASSFGAQETQYF; CDR3nt: TGTGCCAGCAGCTTCGGTGCCCAAGAGACCCAGTACTTC
abundance: few; j_gene: TRBJ2-3; v_gene: TRBV2; d_gene: TRBD1; CDR3aa: CAFSVLTGVVLYTDTQYF; CDR3nt: TGTGCCTTCAGTGTCTTGACAGGGGTCGTCCTTTACACAGATACGCAGTATTTT
abundance: .; j_gene: TRBJ1-1; v_gene: TRBV28; d_gene: .; CDR3aa: CASRGRLDTEAFF; CDR3nt: TGTGCCAGCAGGGGGCGTCTGGACACTGAAGCTTTCTTT
abundance: few; j_gene: TRBJ2-1; v_gene: TRBV7-9; d_gene: .; CDR3aa: CASSLGERGSYNEQFF; CDR3nt: TGTGCCAGCAGCTTGGGGGAAAGGGGCTCCTACAATGAGCAGTTCTTC
abundance: many; j_gene: TRBJ2-3; v_gene: TRBV7-2; d_gene: TRBD2; CDR3aa: CASSRLAGGADTQYF; CDR3nt: TGTGCCAGCAGCCGACTAGCGGGAGGGGCGGATACGCAGTATTTT
abundance: many; j_gene: TRBJ2-2; v_gene: TRBV20-1; d_gene: .; CDR3aa: CSARVETPGELFF; CDR3nt: TGCAGTGCTAGAGTGGAGACCCCCGGGGAGCTGTTTTTT
abundance: many; j_gene: TRBJ2-7; v_gene: TRBV10-3; d_gene: .; CDR3aa: CAIRDQMLYEQYF; CDR3nt: TGTGCCATCCGGGACCAGATGTTATACGAGCAGTACTTC
abundance: .; j_gene: TRBJ1-5; v_gene: TRBV3-1; d_gene: TRBD1; CDR3aa: CACCQILGGQGAYSNQPQHF; CDR3nt: TGTGCCTGCTGCCAAATTTTGGGAGGACAGGGGGCTTATAGCAATCAGCCCCAGCATTTT
abundance: few; j_gene: TRBJ1-4; v_gene: TRBV19; d_gene: TRBD1; CDR3aa: CAGDRGGRREKLFF; CDR3nt: TGTGCTGGGGACAGGGGGGGCCGTCGTGAAAAACTGTTTTTT
abundance: many; j_gene: TRBJ2-2; v_gene: TRBV6-2/TRBV6-3; d_gene: .; CDR3aa: CASKQNGKSGELFF; CDR3nt: TGTGCCAGCAAGCAAAACGGGAAGTCCGGGGAGCTGTTTTTT
abundance: many; j_gene: TRBJ2-1; v_gene: TRBV20-1; d_gene: TRBD2; CDR3aa: CSARDLGSGSSYNEQFF; CDR3nt: TGCAGTGCTAGAGATTTGGGTAGCGGGAGCTCCTACAATGAGCAGTTCTTC
abundance: many; j_gene: TRBJ2-5; v_gene: TRBV7-9; d_gene: .; CDR3aa: CASSIRRLGRGKREETQYF; CDR3nt: TGTGCCAGCAGCATTAGGCGGTTGGGCAGGGGCAAACGCGAAGAGACCCAGTACTTC
abundance: few; j_gene: TRBJ1-4; v_gene: TRBV20-1; d_gene: TRBD1; CDR3aa: CSAREQGVEKLFF; CDR3nt: TGCAGTGCTAGAGAACAGGGGGTCGAAAAACTGTTTTTT
abundance: many; j_gene: TRBJ2-1; v_gene: TRBV7-9; d_gene: .; CDR3aa: CASSFIEVNEQFF; CDR3nt: TGTGCCAGCAGCTTTATCGAAGTCAATGAGCAGTTCTTC
abundance: many; j_gene: TRBJ2-1; v_gene: TRBV11-1; d_gene: TRBD2; CDR3aa: CASSSRLAGGNEQFF; CDR3nt: TGTGCCAGCAGCTCTCGACTAGCGGGAGGGAATGAGCAGTTCTTC
abundance: many; j_gene: TRBJ2-7; v_gene: TRBV2; d_gene: TRBD2; CDR3aa: CASSPGLANYEQYF; CDR3nt: TGTGCCAGCAGCCCCGGACTAGCGAATTACGAGCAGTACTTC
abundance: .; j_gene: TRBJ2-5; v_gene: TRBV5-4; d_gene: .; CDR3aa: CASSSPGPETQYF; CDR3nt: TGTGCCAGCAGCTCCCCGGGGCCGGAGACCCAGTACTTC
abundance: many; j_gene: TRBJ1-6; v_gene: TRBV2; d_gene: TRBD1; CDR3aa: CASRRDSNRNSPLHF; CDR3nt: TGTGCCAGCAGACGGGACAGTAACAGAAATTCACCCCTCCACTTT
abundance: many; j_gene: TRBJ2-3; v_gene: TRBV12-3/TRBV12-4; d_gene: .; CDR3aa: CASSLTAPSTDTQYF; CDR3nt: TGTGCCAGCAGTTTAACGGCACCTAGCACAGATACGCAGTATTTT
abundance: many; j_gene: TRBJ2-7; v_gene: TRBV6-1; d_gene: .; CDR3aa: CASSLDRYYEQYF; CDR3nt: TGTGCCAGCAGCCTGGACAGATACTACGAGCAGTACTTC
abundance: many; j_gene: TRBJ1-5; v_gene: TRBV4-2; d_gene: .; CDR3aa: CASSQDDGNQPQHF; CDR3nt: TGTGCCAGCAGCCAAGATGACGGAAATCAGCCCCAGCATTTT
abundance: many; j_gene: TRBJ1-4; v_gene: TRBV4-2; d_gene: TRBD1; CDR3aa: CASSQGTGVEKLFF; CDR3nt: TGTGCCAGCAGCCAAGGGACAGGGGTTGAAAAACTGTTTTTT
abundance: many; j_gene: TRBJ2-2; v_gene: TRBV25-1; d_gene: .; CDR3aa: CASFRHGELFF; CDR3nt: TGTGCCAGCTTCAGACACGGGGAGCTGTTTTTT
abundance: many; j_gene: TRBJ2-5; v_gene: TRBV5-1; d_gene: TRBD2; CDR3aa: CASSSLAGGGETQYF; CDR3nt: TGCGCCAGCAGCTCCTTAGCGGGGGGCGGAGAGACCCAGTACTTC
abundance: many; j_gene: TRBJ2-7; v_gene: TRBV5-1; d_gene: TRBD1; CDR3aa: CASSTTGGSYEQYF; CDR3nt: TGCGCCAGCAGCACGACAGGGGGGTCCTACGAGCAGTACTTC
abundance: many; j_gene: TRBJ1-6; v_gene: TRBV27; d_gene: .; CDR3aa: CASSLLYNSPLHF; CDR3nt: TGTGCCAGCAGTTTACTCTATAATTCACCCCTCCACTTT
abundance: few; j_gene: TRBJ2-1; v_gene: TRBV7-8; d_gene: TRBD1; CDR3aa: CASSLQGVISSEQFF; CDR3nt: TGTGCCAGCAGCTTGCAGGGGGTCATTTCCAGTGAGCAGTTCTTC